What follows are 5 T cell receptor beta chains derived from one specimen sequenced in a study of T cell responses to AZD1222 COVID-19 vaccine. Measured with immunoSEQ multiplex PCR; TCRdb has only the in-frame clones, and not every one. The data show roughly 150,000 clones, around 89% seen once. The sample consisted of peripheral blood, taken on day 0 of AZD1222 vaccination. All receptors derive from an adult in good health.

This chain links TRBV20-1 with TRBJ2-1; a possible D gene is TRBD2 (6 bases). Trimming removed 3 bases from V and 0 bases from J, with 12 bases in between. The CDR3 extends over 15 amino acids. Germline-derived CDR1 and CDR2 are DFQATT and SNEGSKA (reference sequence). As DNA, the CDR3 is TGCAGTGCTAGTCTGGGTAGCGGCTCCTACAATGAGCAGTTCTTC. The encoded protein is CSASLGSGSYNEQFF.

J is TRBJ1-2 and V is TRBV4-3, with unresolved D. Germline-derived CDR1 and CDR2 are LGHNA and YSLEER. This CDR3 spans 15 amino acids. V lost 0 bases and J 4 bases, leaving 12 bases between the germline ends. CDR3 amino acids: CASSQDPPGSYGYTF. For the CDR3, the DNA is TGCGCCAGCAGCCAAGATCCCCCGGGGAGCTATGGCTACACCTTC.

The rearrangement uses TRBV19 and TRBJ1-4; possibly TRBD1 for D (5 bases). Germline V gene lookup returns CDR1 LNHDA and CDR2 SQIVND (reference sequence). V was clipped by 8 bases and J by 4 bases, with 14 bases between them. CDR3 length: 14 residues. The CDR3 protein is CASSAGGDNEKLFF. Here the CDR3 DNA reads TGTGCCAGTTCCGCCGGGGGGGATAATGAAAAACTGTTTTTT. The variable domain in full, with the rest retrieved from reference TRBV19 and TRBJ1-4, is DGGITQSPKYLFRKEGQNVTLSCEQNLNHDAMYWYRQDPGQGLRLIYYSQIVNDFQKGDIAEGYSVSREKKESFPLTVTSAQKNPTAFYLCASSAGGDNEKLFFGSGTQLSVL.

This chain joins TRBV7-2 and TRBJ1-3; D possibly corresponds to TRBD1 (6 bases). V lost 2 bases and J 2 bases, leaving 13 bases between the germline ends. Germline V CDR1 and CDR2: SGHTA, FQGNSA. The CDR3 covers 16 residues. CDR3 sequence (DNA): TGTGCCAGCAGCTTAAATCAGGGGATGGCTGGAAACACCATATATTTT. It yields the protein CASSLNQGMAGNTIYF.

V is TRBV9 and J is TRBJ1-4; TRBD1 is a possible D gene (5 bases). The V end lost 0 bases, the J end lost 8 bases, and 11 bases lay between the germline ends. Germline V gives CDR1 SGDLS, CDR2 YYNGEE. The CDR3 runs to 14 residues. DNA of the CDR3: TGTGCCAGCAGCGTAGCTCAGGGCGGAGAAAAACTGTTTTTT. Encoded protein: CASSVAQGGEKLFF.